The 31 T cell receptor beta chains below come from one sample, sequenced in a study of CD8 T cells in Susac syndrome (dated by TCRdb to about 2019). Library construction relied on the immunoSEQ multiplex PCR assay. RNA was extracted using the RNeasy kit, and about 0.45 to 1 ug of the RNA was reverse transcribed with random hexamers. TCRdb reprocessed the public reads (quality trimming at Q25 with fastp, clone calling with MiXCR) and kept in-frame beta chains. Rows merge per CDR3 protein into single entries with the most common DNA and genes. The sample table lists tens of thousands of distinct CDR3 sequences, 80% to 95% of them with a count of one. 0.4% to 0.55% of the sample is in the top ten clones. What was sequenced was CD8+ T cells from PBMCs. These receptors all come from a human donor with Susac syndrome.

The V call is TRBV29-1, the J call TRBJ1-1; D unresolved. Looked up from germline, CDR1 is SQVTM and CDR2 is ANQGSEA. The ends were cut back, 7 bases at V and 2 bases at J, with 11 bases in the middle. The CDR3 totals 12 residues. CDR3 sequence (DNA): TGCAGCGCCAAACAGTCCAACACTGAAGCTTTCTTT. Its protein is CSAKQSNTEAFF.

The chain is built from TRBV4-1 and TRBJ1-4, with D possibly TRBD1 on 5 matching bases. Trimming left V 6 bases short and J 5 bases short, with 16 bases between. The germline V gene has CDR1 MGHRA and CDR2 YSYEKL. The CDR3 has 15 residues. In nucleotides, the CDR3 is TGCGCCAGCAGTCTGTCCCGGGACCCAAATGAAAAACTGTTTTTT. Translating it yields CASSLSRDPNEKLFF.

This clonotype was detected only a few times. J is TRBJ1-2 and V is TRBV4-2, with D unresolved. The length of the CDR3 is 15 residues. CDR1 and CDR2 from the germline V gene are LGHNA and YNFKEQ. Trimming took off 1 base at V and 7 bases at J, with 16 bases between the two ends. CDR3 in DNA: TGTGCCAGCAGCCAAGTCCCCTTTTCGGATTCTGGCTACACCTTC. The encoded protein is CASSQVPFSDSGYTF.

This sequence joins TRBV5-1 and TRBJ2-1, with 8 bases fitting TRBD2. CDR1 is SGHRS, CDR2 YFSETQ, per germline. CDR3 length equals 13 residues. The V segment lost 0 bases and the J segment 7 bases; nucleotides outside the gene matches: 0. DNA of the CDR3: TGCGCCAGCAGCTTGGTAGCGGGGAATGAGCAGTTCTTC. Residues: CASSLVAGNEQFF.

The V and J genes are TRBV28 and TRBJ2-6; no definite D call. CDR1 is MDHEN, CDR2 SYDVKM, per germline. CDR3 length: 15 residues. V lost 1 base to trimming and J lost 1 base, with 5 bases between them. This chain's CDR3 is CASSLLGSGANVLTF. CDR3 nucleotides: TGTGCCAGCAGTTTATTAGGGTCTGGGGCCAACGTCCTGACTTTC.

The chain links TRBV9 to TRBJ1-3; D is undetermined. Germline V gene lookup returns CDR1 SGDLS and CDR2 YYNGEE. V shed 4 bases and J shed 3 bases, with 11 bases lying between them. The CDR3 length is 14 residues. The CDR3 here is CASSHGVGGNTIYF. CDR3 coding DNA: TGTGCCAGCAGCCATGGGGTAGGTGGAAACACCATATATTTT.

The chain has TRBV5-1 and TRBJ1-1, with 7 bases lining up with TRBD1. The CDR3 is 13 residues long. Germline CDR1 reads SGHRS; CDR2 reads YFSETQ. The V segment lost 6 bases and the J segment 0 bases; nucleotides outside the gene matches: 2. The CDR3 DNA reads TGCGCCAGCACGACAGGGATGAACACTGAAGCTTTCTTT. Protein product: CASTTGMNTEAFF.

This sequence joins TRBV29-1 and TRBJ2-7; TRBD1 or TRBD2 may be the D gene (5 bases each). CDR3 length: 14 amino acids. Trimming pared 2 bases from V and 1 base from J, leaving 12 bases between. The germline gives CDR1 SQVTM, CDR2 ANQGSEA. In DNA form, the CDR3 reads TGCAGCGTTGAATGGGACGGACCTTCCTACGAGCAGTACTTC. Amino acid sequence: CSVEWDGPSYEQYF.

This clonotype appeared a single time. This sequence joins TRBV2 and TRBJ1-1; maybe TRBD1 (5 bases). There are 15 residues in the CDR3. V lost 2 bases and J lost 6, with 16 bases in between. Looked up from germline, CDR1 is SNHLY and CDR2 is FYNNEI. Here the CDR3 reads CASSELGGEAAEAFF. The DNA of the CDR3 is TGTGCCAGCAGTGAATTGGGGGGAGAGGCGGCTGAAGCTTTCTTT.

The chain carries TRBV13 and TRBJ2-7, with TRBD1 matching 7 bases. Trimming at V came to 5 bases and at J to 4 bases, leaving 11 bases not matched to a gene. This CDR3 is built from 15 residues. CDR1 and CDR2 from the germline V gene are PRHDT and FYEKMQ (reference sequence). The CDR3 nucleotides are TGTGCCAGCAGCACACGACAGGGAACCCTTTACGAGCAGTACTTC. Residues: CASSTRQGTLYEQYF.

This chain joins TRBV27 and TRBJ1-1; the D is unclear. The CDR3 contains 15 residues. Germline CDR1 MNHEY, CDR2 SMNVEV (reference sequence). The germline V and J ends were trimmed by 6 bases and 4 bases, with 18 bases remaining between them. The CDR3 is CASSPRTVTTTEAFF. The CDR3 nucleotides are TGTGCCAGCAGCCCGCGGACCGTAACGACCACTGAAGCTTTCTTT.

The V and J genes are TRBV9 and TRBJ1-1, with D uncertain. Germline CDR1 reads SGDLS; CDR2 reads YYNGEE. V shed 0 bases and J shed 1 base, with 13 bases lying between them. CDR3 length equals 16 residues. Here the CDR3 reads CASSVVYQIGNTEAFF. The CDR3 DNA sequence: TGTGCCAGCAGCGTAGTGTACCAGATTGGGAACACTGAAGCTTTCTTT.

The rearrangement links TRBV12-3 or TRBV12-4 to TRBJ1-4, with 7 bases identical to TRBD1. V lost 2 bases, J lost 3 bases, and 12 bases stayed unmatched. This CDR3 is 18 amino acids long. CDR3 sequence: CASSLNRGPTRSNEKLFF. CDR3 nucleotide sequence: TGTGCCAGCAGTTTAAACAGGGGCCCGACGCGGTCTAATGAAAAACTGTTTTTT.

The chain carries TRBV28 and TRBJ1-2; 7 positions match TRBD1. Trimming at V came to 5 bases and at J to 2 bases, leaving 8 bases not matched to a gene. The CDR3 is 15 amino acids. Germline V gene data show CDR1 as MDHEN and CDR2 as SYDVKM. As DNA, the CDR3 is TGTGCCAGCAGTCCCCACCAAGGGGGCAACTATGGCTACACCTTC. It yields the protein CASSPHQGGNYGYTF.

The chain carries TRBV7-9 and TRBJ2-7, with 9 positions matching TRBD1. Germline loops: CDR1 SEHNR, CDR2 FQNEAQ (reference sequence). Unmatched junction bases numbered 6, after V lost 4 bases and J lost 2 bases. This CDR3 contains 15 residues. The CDR3 spells CASSSGQGEAYEQYF. The CDR3 DNA reads TGTGCCAGCAGCTCGGGACAGGGAGAGGCCTACGAGCAGTACTTC.

V gene TRBV4-1 combines with J gene TRBJ2-7, with D uncertain. CDR3 length: 14 residues. CDR1 MGHRA and CDR2 YSYEKL come from the germline V gene. V gave up 2 bases and J gave up 0 bases, with 8 bases separating them. Here the CDR3 reads CASSQQISSYEQYF. CDR3 nucleotides: TGCGCCAGCAGCCAACAAATTAGCTCCTACGAGCAGTACTTC.

This chain joins TRBV29-1 and TRBJ2-5; possibly TRBD2 for D (5 bases). CDR1 and CDR2 from the germline V gene are SQVTM and ANQGSEA. This CDR3 is 14 amino acids long. Trimming stripped 5 bases from V and 4 bases from J, with 17 bases between. As DNA, the CDR3 is TGCAGCGTTCTCCCAACTAGGCAAGGAGAGACCCAGTACTTC. It translates to CSVLPTRQGETQYF.

The chain employs TRBV3-1 and TRBJ2-5; maybe TRBD1 (6 bases). Trimming stripped 1 base from V and 1 base from J, with 19 bases between. Per germline, CDR1 LGHDT and CDR2 YNNKEL (reference sequence). The CDR3 totals 18 residues. CDR3 nucleotide sequence: TGTGCCAGCAGCCAAGCCCCCAGGGGACGCTATTTCCAAGAGACCCAGTACTTC. Its protein product is CASSQAPRGRYFQETQYF.

V is TRBV19 and J is TRBJ1-5; TRBD1 agrees at 7 bases. The CDR3 loop spans 16 amino acids. Germline values: CDR1 LNHDA, CDR2 SQIVND (reference sequence). V dropped 7 bases and J dropped 0; count of bases not matched to a gene: 9. The chain's CDR3 is CASTSTGRRSNQPQHF. CDR3 coding DNA: TGTGCCAGTACCTCGACAGGGAGGCGTAGCAATCAGCCCCAGCATTTT.

The V gene is TRBV6-1, the J gene TRBJ2-6; D call uncertain. The CDR3 runs 15 residues. Trimming removed 4 bases at V and 1 base at J, with 8 bases between. Germline CDR1 and CDR2: MNHNS and SASEGT. The chain's CDR3 is CASSASASGANVLTF. The CDR3 nucleotides are TGTGCCAGCAGTGCCAGTGCGTCTGGGGCCAACGTCCTGACTTTC.

The chain links TRBV6-2 or TRBV6-3 to TRBJ1-1; D is ambiguous. Per the germline V gene, CDR1 is MNHEY and CDR2 is SVGEGT. The CDR3 consists of 12 residues. Trimming took 6 bases from V and 2 from J, leaving 7 bases between them. CDR3 coding DNA: TGTGCCAGCAGCTCCCCAAACACTGAAGCTTTCTTT. Its protein product is CASSSPNTEAFF.

This sequence joins TRBV29-1 and TRBJ1-2; no definite D call. V was clipped by 6 bases and J by 1 base, with 9 bases between them. The CDR3 consists of 12 residues. CDR1 is SQVTM and CDR2 is ANQGSEA in the germline V gene. The CDR3 region is CSVDGVNYGYTF. CDR3 DNA sequence: TGCAGCGTGGATGGGGTTAACTATGGCTACACCTTC.

This clonotype was observed a single time. The V gene is TRBV5-1, the J gene TRBJ2-7; 7 bases are shared with TRBD1. Germline CDR1 reads SGHRS; CDR2 reads YFSETQ. The ends lost 3 bases at V and 3 bases at J; junction bases unmatched: 3. This CDR3 is built from 13 residues. As DNA, the CDR3 is TGCGCCAGCAGCTGGGACAGATACTACGAGCAGTACTTC. It is translated as CASSWDRYYEQYF. The entire variable domain, with the rest obtained from reference TRBV5-1 and TRBJ2-7, is as follows: KAGVTQTPRYLIKTRGQQVTLSCSPISGHRSVSWYQQTPGQGLQFLFEYFSETQRNKGNFPGRFSGRQFSNSRSEMNVSTLELGDSALYLCASSWDRYYEQYFGPGTRLTVT.

The chain employs TRBV6-1 and TRBJ2-7; tentative D call: TRBD1 (5 bases). The CDR3 length is 12 residues. The V and J ends lost 10 bases and 3 bases respectively, with 13 bases between them. The germline CDR1 and CDR2 sequences are MNHNS and SASEGT. The CDR3: CATEGASYEQYF. The CDR3 DNA sequence: TGTGCCACCGAAGGGGCGAGCTACGAGCAGTACTTC.

This rearrangement joins TRBV7-6 to TRBJ2-1, with D possibly TRBD2 on 6 matching bases. Germline V gives CDR1 SGHVS, CDR2 FNYEAQ. CDR3 size: 18 residues. V lost 0 bases to trimming and J lost 0 bases, with 15 bases between them. CDR3 in DNA: TGTGCCAGCAGCTTAGCGATTGTAGCGGCCCGCTCCTACAATGAGCAGTTCTTC. This gives the protein CASSLAIVAARSYNEQFF.

The chain has TRBV5-5 and TRBJ2-1, with TRBD2 matching over 7 bases. V lost 4 bases and J lost 5; bases outside the gene matches: 9. In germline, CDR1 is SGHKS, CDR2 YYEKEE (reference sequence). CDR3 length: 15 residues. This chain's CDR3 is CASSGVRGTHNEQFF. In DNA form, the CDR3 reads TGTGCCAGCAGCGGGGTGCGGGGGACTCACAATGAGCAGTTCTTC.

The CDR3 nucleotides read TGTGCCAGCACTCCTGCGGGGGGTGGCTACACCTTC. Translation gives CASTPAGGGYTF. This chain joins TRBV12-3 or TRBV12-4 and TRBJ1-2; TRBD1 might be the D (5 bases). This CDR3 region has 12 residues. Trimming removed 7 bases at V and 7 bases at J, with 13 bases between.

This chain uses TRBV15 with TRBJ2-7, with D maybe TRBD1 (5 bases). Germline CDR1 LNHNV, CDR2 YYDKDF (reference sequence). The germline V and J ends were trimmed by 0 bases and 6 bases, with 9 bases remaining between them. This CDR3 comprises 13 residues. The CDR3 here is CATSRDVQGEQYF. The CDR3 DNA follows: TGTGCCACCAGCAGAGATGTGCAGGGCGAGCAGTACTTC.

This rearrangement joins TRBV11-3 to TRBJ2-5; D is ambiguous. V lost 3 bases and J lost 1, with 12 bases in between. The germline V gene encodes CDR1 SGHNT and CDR2 YENEEA. There are 15 residues in the CDR3. CDR3 bases: TGTGCCAGCAGCTTGGGTGTGGGGATCCAAGAGACCCAGTACTTC. Translation gives CASSLGVGIQETQYF. The whole variable domain, remainder taken from reference TRBV11-3 and TRBJ2-5, is EAGVVQSPRYKIIEKKQPVAFWCNPISGHNTLYWYLQNLGQGPELLIRYENEEAVDDSQLPKDRFSAERLKGVDSTLKIQPAELGDSAVYLCASSLGVGIQETQYFGPGTRLLVL.

The DNA for the CDR3 is TGTGCCAGCCATAGTAAGGGGGACAGGGGTTACGAGCAGTACTTC. It specifies CASHSKGDRGYEQYF. The chain combines TRBV6-1 with TRBJ2-7; 10 bases agree with TRBD1. V was clipped by 8 bases and J by 4 bases; unmatched bases: 11. The CDR3 sequence is 15 residues long. Germline CDR1 and CDR2: MNHNS and SASEGT.

The rearrangement joins TRBV6-1 to TRBJ2-7; D call uncertain. V was shortened by 7 bases and J by 0 bases, with 10 bases between the two germline ends. The length of the CDR3 is 13 residues. The germline gives CDR1 MNHNS, CDR2 SASEGT. CDR3 sequence: CASKKDSSYEQYF. CDR3 bases: TGTGCCAGCAAGAAGGATAGCTCCTACGAGCAGTACTTC.